A selection of T cell receptor beta chains follows, all from one sample in a study of beta chain features in type 1 diabetes. Produced via immunoSEQ multiplex PCR; TCRdb's table is partial and in-frame only. This sample has 300,000 or so clones, with 13% found just once. Sample: naive CD4+ T cells from blood. The receptors derive from a woman aged 18-30 years with type 1 diabetes. CDR3s leave out the opening cysteine and the closing phenylalanine or tryptophan. Each record gives: J gene, V gene, CDR3 protein.

J: TRBJ2-2
V: TRBV30
CDR3: AWSVTAGGPTGELF

J: TRBJ2-3
V: TRBV5-4
CDR3: ASSLVGTDTQY

J: TRBJ2-4
V: TRBV2
CDR3: ASSEALRGLKNIQY

J: TRBJ1-4
V: TRBV7-9
CDR3: ASSGSRPSTNEKLF

J: TRBJ2-3
V: TRBV18
CDR3: ASSPGTSGWDTQY

J: TRBJ2-1
V: TRBV28
CDR3: ASSLFSGGSYNEQF

J: TRBJ2-5
V: TRBV5-4
CDR3: ASSLVGTQETQY

J: TRBJ2-5
V: TRBV5-6
CDR3: ASSFEGLETQY

J: TRBJ2-1
V: TRBV27
CDR3: ASSLWASGRNEQF

J: TRBJ1-1
V: TRBV10-3
CDR3: ASSSGTEAF

J: TRBJ2-5
V: TRBV29-1
CDR3: SVARQGTVQETQY

J: TRBJ2-3
V: TRBV28
CDR3: ASAGGWTDTQY

J: TRBJ2-4
V: TRBV7-2
CDR3: ASNWGGSGKNIQY

J: TRBJ2-1
V: TRBV5-1
CDR3: ASSPRDSRNNEQF

J: TRBJ2-3
V: TRBV5-1
CDR3: ASSLGSGRGGDTQY

J: TRBJ1-1
V: TRBV7-9
CDR3: ASSLSLASNTEAF

J: TRBJ2-5
V: TRBV30
CDR3: AWSVPPPVVQETQY

J: TRBJ2-5
V: TRBV2
CDR3: ASSGQSGGQY

J: TRBJ2-1
V: TRBV7-2
CDR3: ASSPLAGSYNEQF

J: TRBJ1-1
V: TRBV7-9
CDR3: ASSLDRVSFTTEAF

J: TRBJ2-1
V: TRBV18
CDR3: ASGQGQGNYNEQF

J: TRBJ1-1
V: TRBV11-1
CDR3: ASSLEEFTEAF

J: TRBJ2-5
V: TRBV7-9
CDR3: ASSRSGKAETQY

J: TRBJ2-5
V: TRBV9
CDR3: ASSVNPQRGETQY

J: TRBJ1-1
V: TRBV30
CDR3: AWTTGLRNTEAF

J: TRBJ1-5
V: TRBV28
CDR3: ASSLLAGNNQPQH

J: TRBJ2-1
V: TRBV2
CDR3: ASRDGYSGSEQF

J: TRBJ1-5
V: TRBV30
CDR3: AWRDRVNQPQH

J: TRBJ2-1
V: TRBV21-1
CDR3: ASSKRGDYNEQF